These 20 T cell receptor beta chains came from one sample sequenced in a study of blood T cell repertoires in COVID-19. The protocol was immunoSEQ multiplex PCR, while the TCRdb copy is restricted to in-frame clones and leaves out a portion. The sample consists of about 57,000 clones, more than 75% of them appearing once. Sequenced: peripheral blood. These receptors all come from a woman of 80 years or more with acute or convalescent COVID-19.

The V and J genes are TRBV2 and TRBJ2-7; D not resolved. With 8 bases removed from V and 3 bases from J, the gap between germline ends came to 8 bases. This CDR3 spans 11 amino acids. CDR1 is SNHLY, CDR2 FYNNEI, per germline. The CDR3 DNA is TGTGCCAGCTTGCTCGGCTACGAGCAGTACTTC. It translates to CASLLGYEQYF.

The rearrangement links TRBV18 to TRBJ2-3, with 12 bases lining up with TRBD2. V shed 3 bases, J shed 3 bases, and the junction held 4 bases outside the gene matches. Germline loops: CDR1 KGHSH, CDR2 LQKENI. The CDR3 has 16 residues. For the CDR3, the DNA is TGTGCCAGCTCACCCCCTACTAGCGGGGGGACAGATACGCAGTATTTT. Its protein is CASSPPTSGGTDTQYF.

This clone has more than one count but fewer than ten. CDR3 loop: CASSLEAQLAGAPYEQYF. The DNA of the CDR3 is TGTGCCAGCAGCTTAGAGGCCCAACTAGCGGGGGCCCCCTACGAGCAGTACTTC. This chain links TRBV13 with TRBJ2-7; 11 bases agree with TRBD2. Germline trimming cut 1 base from V and 2 bases from J; bases unmatched to any gene: 10. The length of the CDR3 is 18 residues. The germline gives CDR1 PRHDT, CDR2 FYEKMQ (reference sequence).

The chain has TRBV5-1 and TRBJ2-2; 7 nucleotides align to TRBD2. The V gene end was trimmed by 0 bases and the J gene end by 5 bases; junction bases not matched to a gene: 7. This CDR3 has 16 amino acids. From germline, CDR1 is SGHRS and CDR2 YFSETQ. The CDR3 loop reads CASSLVGGSGTGELFF. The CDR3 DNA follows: TGCGCCAGCAGCTTGGTTGGCGGGAGTGGGACCGGGGAGCTGTTTTTT. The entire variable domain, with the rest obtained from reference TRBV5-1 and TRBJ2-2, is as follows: KAGVTQTPRYLIKTRGQQVTLSCSPISGHRSVSWYQQTPGQGLQFLFEYFSETQRNKGNFPGRFSGRQFSNSRSEMNVSTLELGDSALYLCASSLVGGSGTGELFFGEGSRLTVL.

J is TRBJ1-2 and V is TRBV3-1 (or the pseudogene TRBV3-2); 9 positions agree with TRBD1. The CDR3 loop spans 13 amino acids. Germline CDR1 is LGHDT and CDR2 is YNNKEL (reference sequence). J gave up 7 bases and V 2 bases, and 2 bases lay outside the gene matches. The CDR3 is CASSQTGGGGYTF. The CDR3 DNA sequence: TGTGCCAGCAGCCAAACAGGGGGCGGTGGCTACACCTTC.

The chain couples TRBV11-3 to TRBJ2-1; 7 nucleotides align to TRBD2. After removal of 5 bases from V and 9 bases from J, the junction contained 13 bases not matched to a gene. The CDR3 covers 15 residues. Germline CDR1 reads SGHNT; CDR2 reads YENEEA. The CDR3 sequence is CASSPAGGRDIEQFF. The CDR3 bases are TGTGCCAGCAGCCCCGCGGGCGGGAGAGATATTGAGCAGTTCTTC. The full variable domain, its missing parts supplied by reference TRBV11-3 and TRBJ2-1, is EAGVVQSPRYKIIEKKQPVAFWCNPISGHNTLYWYLQNLGQGPELLIRYENEEAVDDSQLPKDRFSAERLKGVDSTLKIQPAELGDSAVYLCASSPAGGRDIEQFFGPGTRLTVL.

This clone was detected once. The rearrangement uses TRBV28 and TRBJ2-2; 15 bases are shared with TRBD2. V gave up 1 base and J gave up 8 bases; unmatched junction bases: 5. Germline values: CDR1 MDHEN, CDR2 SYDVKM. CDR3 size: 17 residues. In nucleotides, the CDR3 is TGTGCCAGCAGTTTATATGGGGGACTAGCGGGAGGTGGGGAGCTGTTTTTT. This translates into CASSLYGGLAGGGELFF.

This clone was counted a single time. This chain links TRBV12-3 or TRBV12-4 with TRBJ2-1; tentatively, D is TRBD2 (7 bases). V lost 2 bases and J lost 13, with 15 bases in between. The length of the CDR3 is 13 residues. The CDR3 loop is CASSLREGGHQFF. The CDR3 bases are TGTGCCAGCAGTTTACGTGAGGGGGGGCATCAGTTCTTC.

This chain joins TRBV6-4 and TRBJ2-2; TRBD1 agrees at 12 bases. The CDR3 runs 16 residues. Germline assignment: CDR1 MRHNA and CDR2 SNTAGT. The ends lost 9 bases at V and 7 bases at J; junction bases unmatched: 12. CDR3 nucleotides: TGTGCCAGAGGAGGAGGGACAGGGGGCGCAAACGGGGAGCTGTTTTTT. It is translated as CARGGGTGGANGELFF.

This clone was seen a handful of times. The CDR3 DNA reads TGTGCCTGGGCTGAGGGAGGACCCTCCTACGAGCAGTACTTC. Amino acids: CAWAEGGPSYEQYF. The J gene is TRBJ2-7, the V gene TRBV30, with D maybe TRBD2 (6 bases). V was clipped by 5 bases and J by 0 bases, with 14 bases between them. Germline V gene data show CDR1 as GTSNPN and CDR2 as SVGIG (reference sequence). CDR3 size: 14 residues.

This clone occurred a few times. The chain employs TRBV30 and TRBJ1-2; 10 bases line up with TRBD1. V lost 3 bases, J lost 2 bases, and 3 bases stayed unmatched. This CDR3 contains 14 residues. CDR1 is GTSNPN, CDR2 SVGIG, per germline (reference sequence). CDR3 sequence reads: CAWSRDRGNYGYTF. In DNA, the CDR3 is TGTGCCTGGAGCCGGGACAGGGGAAACTATGGCTACACCTTC.

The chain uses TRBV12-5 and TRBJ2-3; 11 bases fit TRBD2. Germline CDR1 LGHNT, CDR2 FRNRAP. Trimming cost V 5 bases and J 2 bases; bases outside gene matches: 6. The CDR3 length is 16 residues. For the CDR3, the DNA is TGTGCTAGTGGTCAACTAGCGGGAGCGTTCACAGATACGCAGTATTTT. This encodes CASGQLAGAFTDTQYF.

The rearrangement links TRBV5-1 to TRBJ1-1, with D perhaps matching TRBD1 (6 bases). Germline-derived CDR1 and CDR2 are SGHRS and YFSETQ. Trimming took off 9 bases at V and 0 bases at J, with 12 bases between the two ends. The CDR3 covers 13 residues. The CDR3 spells CATRTDMNTEAFF. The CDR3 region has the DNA TGCGCCACCCGGACAGATATGAACACTGAAGCTTTCTTT.

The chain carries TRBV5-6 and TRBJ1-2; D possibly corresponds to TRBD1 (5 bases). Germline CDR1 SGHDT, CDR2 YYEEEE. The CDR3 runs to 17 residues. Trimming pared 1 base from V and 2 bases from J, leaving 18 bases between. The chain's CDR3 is CASSLRQGGTFNYGYTF. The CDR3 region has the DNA TGTGCCAGCAGCTTGAGGCAGGGTGGGACTTTCAACTATGGCTACACCTTC. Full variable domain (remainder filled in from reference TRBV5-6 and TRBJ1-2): DAGVTQSPTHLIKTRGQQVTLRCSPKSGHDTVSWYQQALGQGPQFIFQYYEEEERQRGNFPDRFSGHQFPNYSSELNVNALLLGDSALYLCASSLRQGGTFNYGYTFGSGTRLTVV.

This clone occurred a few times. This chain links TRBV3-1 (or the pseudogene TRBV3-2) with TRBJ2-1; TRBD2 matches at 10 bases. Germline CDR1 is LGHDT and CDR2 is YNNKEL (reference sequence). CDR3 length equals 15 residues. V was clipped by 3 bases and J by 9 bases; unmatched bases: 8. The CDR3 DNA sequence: TGTGCCAGCAGCCAGAAAGCGGGGGGGCCTGGTGAGCAGTTCTTC. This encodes CASSQKAGGPGEQFF.

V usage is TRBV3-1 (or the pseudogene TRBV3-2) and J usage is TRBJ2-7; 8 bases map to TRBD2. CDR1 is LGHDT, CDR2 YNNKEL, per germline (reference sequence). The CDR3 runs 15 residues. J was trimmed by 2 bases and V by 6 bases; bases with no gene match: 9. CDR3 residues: CASSPRGAGAYEQYF. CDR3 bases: TGTGCCAGCAGTCCTCGGGGAGCGGGGGCCTACGAGCAGTACTTC.

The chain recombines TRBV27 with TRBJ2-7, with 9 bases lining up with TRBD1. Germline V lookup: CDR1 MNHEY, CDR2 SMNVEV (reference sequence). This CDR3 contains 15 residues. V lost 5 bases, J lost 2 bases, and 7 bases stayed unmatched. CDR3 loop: CASSLRTGAPYEQYF. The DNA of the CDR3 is TGTGCCAGCAGTCTAAGGACAGGGGCACCCTACGAGCAGTACTTC.

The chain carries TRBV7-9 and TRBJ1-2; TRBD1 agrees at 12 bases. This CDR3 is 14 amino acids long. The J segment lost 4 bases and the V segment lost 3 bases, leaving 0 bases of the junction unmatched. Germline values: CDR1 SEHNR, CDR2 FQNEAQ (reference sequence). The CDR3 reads CASSLGQGAYGYTF. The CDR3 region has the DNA TGTGCCAGCAGCTTGGGACAGGGGGCCTATGGCTACACCTTC.

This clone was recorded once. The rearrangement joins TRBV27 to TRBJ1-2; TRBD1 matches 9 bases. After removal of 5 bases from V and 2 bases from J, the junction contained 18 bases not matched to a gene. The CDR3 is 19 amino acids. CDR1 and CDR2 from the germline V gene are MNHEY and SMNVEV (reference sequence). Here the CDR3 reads CASSPRGTGLRGENYGYTF. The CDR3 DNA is TGTGCCAGCAGTCCCCGTGGGACAGGGCTCAGGGGGGAAAACTATGGCTACACCTTC.

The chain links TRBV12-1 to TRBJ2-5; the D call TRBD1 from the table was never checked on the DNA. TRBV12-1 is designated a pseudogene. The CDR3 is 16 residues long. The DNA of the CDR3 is TGTGCCAGCAGCCCGCTTGACAGGGGGCTCCAAGAGACCCAGTACTTC. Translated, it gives CASSPLDRGLQETQYF.